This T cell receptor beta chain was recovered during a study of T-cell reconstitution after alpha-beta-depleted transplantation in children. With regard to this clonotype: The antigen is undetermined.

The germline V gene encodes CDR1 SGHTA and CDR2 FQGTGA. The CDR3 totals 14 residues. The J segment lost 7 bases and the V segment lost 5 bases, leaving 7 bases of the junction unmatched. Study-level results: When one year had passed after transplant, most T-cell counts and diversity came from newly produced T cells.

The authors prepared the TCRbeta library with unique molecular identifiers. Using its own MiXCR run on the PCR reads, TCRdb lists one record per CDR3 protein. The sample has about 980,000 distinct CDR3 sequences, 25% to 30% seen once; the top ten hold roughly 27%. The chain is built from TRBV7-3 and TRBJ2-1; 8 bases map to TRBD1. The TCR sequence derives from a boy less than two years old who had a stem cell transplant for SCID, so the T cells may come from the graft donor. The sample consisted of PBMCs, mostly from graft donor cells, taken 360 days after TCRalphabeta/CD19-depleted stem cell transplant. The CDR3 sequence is CASSPTGVGNEQFF. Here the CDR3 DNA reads TGTGCCAGCAGCCCGACAGGGGTTGGGAATGAGCAGTTCTTC.